This paragraph reports one T cell receptor beta chain. Its target is unknown. This entry is derived from a study of T cell responses to AZD1222 COVID-19 vaccine. Data came from immunoSEQ multiplex PCR; TCRdb stores just in-frame clones and leaves some out. The sample lists some 150,000 clones, approximately 94% occurring once. Findings and caveats of the study: Only six or seven AZD1222 recipients tested seropositive at baseline. Among the donors, most were white British and more were female, and clonal diversity was possibly underestimated.

This receptor was obtained from an adult in good health. Source: peripheral blood, taken on day 0 of AZD1222 vaccination.

In DNA form, the CDR3 reads TGCGCCAGCAGGGAAGCGGGAGGCTTAGAGCAGTACTTC. Translation: CASREAGGLEQYF. The chain carries TRBV10-2 and TRBJ2-7; 9 nucleotides agree with TRBD2. The length of the CDR3 is 13 residues. From germline, CDR1 is WSHSY and CDR2 SAAADI. Trimming took 6 bases from V and 7 from J; bases not matched to a gene: 7.